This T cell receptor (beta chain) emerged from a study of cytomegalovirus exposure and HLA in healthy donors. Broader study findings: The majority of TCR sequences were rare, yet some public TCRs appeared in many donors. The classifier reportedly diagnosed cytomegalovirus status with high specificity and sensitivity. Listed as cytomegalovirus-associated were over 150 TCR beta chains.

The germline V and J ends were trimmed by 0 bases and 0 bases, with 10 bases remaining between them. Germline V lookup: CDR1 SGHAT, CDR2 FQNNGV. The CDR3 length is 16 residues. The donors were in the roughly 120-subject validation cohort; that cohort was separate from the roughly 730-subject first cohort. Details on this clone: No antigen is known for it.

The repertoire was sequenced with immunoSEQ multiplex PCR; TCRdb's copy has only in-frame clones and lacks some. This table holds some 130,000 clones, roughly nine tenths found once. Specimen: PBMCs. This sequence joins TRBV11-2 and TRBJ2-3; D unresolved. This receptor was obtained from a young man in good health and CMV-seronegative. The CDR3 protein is CASSLDWSSSTDTQYF. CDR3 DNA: TGTGCCAGCAGCTTAGATTGGAGCTCTAGCACAGATACGCAGTATTTT.